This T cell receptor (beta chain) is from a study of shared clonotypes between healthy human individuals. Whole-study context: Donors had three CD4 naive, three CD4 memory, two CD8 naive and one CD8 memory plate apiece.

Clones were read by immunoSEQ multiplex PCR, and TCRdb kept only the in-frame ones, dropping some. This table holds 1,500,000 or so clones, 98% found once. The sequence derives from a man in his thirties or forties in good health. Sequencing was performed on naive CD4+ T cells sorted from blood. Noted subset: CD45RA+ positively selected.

CDR3 residues: CASIAGGNYNEQFF. CDR3 coding DNA: TGTGCCAGCATAGCGGGAGGGAACTACAATGAGCAGTTCTTC. The rearrangement uses TRBV28 and TRBJ2-1; 11 bases match TRBD2. The ends lost 7 bases at V and 3 bases at J; junction bases unmatched: 2. Germline V lookup: CDR1 MDHEN, CDR2 SYDVKM. The CDR3 length is 14 residues.